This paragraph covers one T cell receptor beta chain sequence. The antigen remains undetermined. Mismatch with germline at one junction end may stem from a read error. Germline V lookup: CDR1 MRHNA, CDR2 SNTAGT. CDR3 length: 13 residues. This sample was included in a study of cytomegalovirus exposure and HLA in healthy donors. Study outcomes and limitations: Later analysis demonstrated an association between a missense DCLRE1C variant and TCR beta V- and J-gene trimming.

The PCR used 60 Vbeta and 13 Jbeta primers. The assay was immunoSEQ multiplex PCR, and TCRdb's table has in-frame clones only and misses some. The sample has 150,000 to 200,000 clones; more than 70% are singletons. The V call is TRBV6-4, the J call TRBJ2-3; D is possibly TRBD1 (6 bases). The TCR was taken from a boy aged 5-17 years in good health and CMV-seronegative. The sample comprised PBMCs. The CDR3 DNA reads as TGTGCCAGCAGTGAGACAGGCACCGATACGCAGTATTTT. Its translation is CASSETGTDTQYF.